This TCR beta chain comes out of a study of CD8+ T cells in alopecia areata (dated by TCRdb to between 2017 and 2018). Study-level background: Treated patients were enrolled in an open-label pilot trial of oral tofacitinib, 5 to 10 mg twice daily, for moderate-to-severe alopecia areata. Patients received tofacitinib for 6 to 18 months and were then followed off drug for 6 months to check for delayed response and recurrence. The SALT score, which quantifies the percentage of affected scalp surface area, was used to measure disease severity in treated patients. To study T cell clonal expansion in alopecia areata, the researchers applied high-throughput TCRbeta sequencing to both the C3H/HeJ mouse model and human patients. Scalp tissue and sorted CD4+ and CD8+ peripheral blood T cells from patchy and totalis/universalis alopecia areata patients and from healthy controls were covered by human TCRbeta sequencing. Patients on tofacitinib were biopsied at baseline and after 4 and 24 weeks of treatment, and several of the patients also had a later scalp biopsy. Scalp clonality was compared among normal scalp (n=4), patchy alopecia areata scalp (n=8), and alopecia totalis/universalis scalp (n=8). RNA was extracted with the PAXgene miRNA kit for fixed scalp, the miRNeasy kit for PBMCs, and the RNeasy kit for mouse skin. TCRbeta CDR3 regions were amplified by immunoSEQ multiplex PCR using 35 Vbeta forward and 13 Jbeta reverse primers. Study-wide findings and limitations: During tofacitinib treatment, many expanded lesional clones stuck around in both scalp and blood, and this persistence may partly explain why relapse happens after treatment is stopped. Compared with normal scalp, lesional scalp had higher clonality and more expanded CD8+ clones, particularly in alopecia totalis/universalis, a pattern that suggests antigenic drive. With tofacitinib, both scalp clonality and the number of expanded CD8+ clones among the top 100 scalp clones went down significantly. Unlike mouse skin, where gammadelta T cells dominate, normal human skin contains resident alphabeta T cells that get sequenced too, which complicates analysis of the scalp TCR repertoire. TCR sequences shared between patients were less clear than in mice, possibly partly because of HLA diversity in the patient population. The treated cohort was small, with a single nonresponder, so links between baseline CD8+ expansion and response need larger studies.

Note on this clone: Its specific antigen is unknown. Base qualities are missing; no much larger clone stands one base away.

What the time point label conveys for this sample: less than 30 weeks on oral tofacitinib. What this sample's treatment or condition label stands for: oral pan-JAK inhibitor, 5-10 mg twice daily. From alopecia areata patients, peripheral blood was collected along with lesional scalp punch biopsies. After PBMCs were isolated by density centrifugation and stained for CD3, CD4 and CD8, a FACSAria was used to sort CD4+ and CD8+ T cells. Sequences LNHDA (CDR1) and SQIVND (CDR2) are obtained from the germline V gene (reference sequence). V loses 4 bases of germline sequence and J loses 4 bases, and the interval between the two ends is 10 bases. From the cysteine through the phenylalanine, the CDR3 covers 13 amino acids. Just CDR3 DNA is preserved here, 39 bases in frame from base 1. The method was the immunoSEQ multiplex PCR assay. RNA was extracted from all samples and reverse transcribed into cDNA as template for TCR sequencing. SuperScript III was used to make first-strand cDNA, primed with a 2:1 mix of oligo-dT and random hexamers. Amplification bias was assessed with a synthetic immune receptor repertoire, and residual bias was removed computationally. The study's own analysis went as follows. Raw reads were preprocessed for error removal, and CDR3 was defined according to IMGT conventions as running from the conserved cysteine to phenylalanine. Clonality was calculated as 1 minus Shannon entropy normalized by log2 of the number of productive unique TCRs. Whether each scalp clone was CD4 or CD8 was inferred by checking scalp TCRbeta sequences against the CD4 and CD8 repertoires from sorted blood. Held by TCRdb, this immuneACCESS table contains in-frame sequences only and omits some clones. Under half of the omission traces to an unresolved V gene where checked; the cause of the rest is unknown. V, J and clone size reflect that table, while D and trimming were determined from the DNA. The sample table contains 270,000 or so clones; only one count was recorded for roughly 50% of them. The ten largest clones represent more than 1.5% of the sample.

The sequenced sample was CD4+ T cells sorted from blood, obtained at week 24, from a patient treated with tofacitinib. This sequence originates from a human donor with alopecia areata. This chain is built from TRBV19 and TRBJ1-1; the D gene is not confidently resolved. The CDR3 sequence is CASSTAGITEAFF. The DNA is as follows: TGTGCCAGTAGTACCGCGGGGATCACTGAAGCTTTCTTT.